This T cell receptor (beta chain) emerged from a study of cytomegalovirus exposure and HLA in healthy donors (dated by TCRdb to the late 2010s). General notes on the study: According to an earlier analysis of a few hundred of the donors, about 180 million T cells yielded 90 million to 140 million unique TCR beta sequences and roughly 280 Gb of sequence data. An early release that covered some 640 HLA-typed donors contained about 290 gigabases of sequencing data and about 84 million unique TCR sequences. Of the 350 to 400 genotyped donors, over 70% fell in the genetic ancestry cluster associated with self-reported Caucasian donors. The aim of the study was to test whether cataloging public T cell receptors could identify signatures of past pathogen exposure. The study profiled the T cell repertoires of hundreds of subjects by immunosequencing and related them to cytomegalovirus serostatus. Besides the first cohort of 550 to 750 subjects, a separate validation cohort made up of 120 different subjects was used. The study combined high-throughput TCR immunosequencing, statistical association of individual TCRs with disease status, and machine learning to predict cytomegalovirus infection status. A later analysis re-examined previously published TCR beta repertoires from more than 650 donors and added high-resolution HLA genotyping to investigate patterns of TCR occurrence. Rather than using new phenotypic data, the later analysis identified candidate immune exposures from TCR beta sequences and from how often those sequences occurred across donors. An earlier analysis of approximately 500 of the donors applied high-throughput TCR beta sequencing to assess whether each TCR beta V gene segment acted as functional or pseudogenic. Donor age, sex, ethnicity and CMV serostatus were compiled together with the repertoire data. Genome-wide SNP genotypes for about 55% of the roughly 670 donors were used in a later genetic analysis, which treated that subset as a discovery cohort. All discovery cohort repertoires had been generated on a single sequencing platform. HLA typing included class I and class II loci at four-digit resolution. The number of donors typed differed by locus, with about 629-630 for A, B, C, DRB1 and DQB1, approximately 500 for DQA1, 600 to 610 for DPA1, and around 450 for DPB1. Roughly five DR-DQ haplotypes were handled as single units for association and clustering, since linkage in the cohort was strong. Among about 400 genotyped donors of the cohort, an average of roughly 230,000 unique TCR beta nucleotide sequences was sequenced per donor, of which about 18% were non-productive. Overall results and qualifications from the work: In this cohort, only TCR beta chains were sequenced, and detectable features were limited by the absence of alpha or paired-chain data. Most CMV-associated TCR beta chains appeared to be HLA-restricted in a later analysis, and the HLA associations seemed to be driven largely by CMV exposure. The earlier analysis of nearly 600 of the donors excluded fewer than 20 rarely observed V segments, including chromosome 9 orphons, because counts were too low. A later genetic analysis associated a missense DCLRE1C variant with V-gene and J-gene trimming of TCR beta chains, and an independent cohort replicated the association. According to a later analysis, TCR association rates differed among HLA loci, with DRB1 alleles showing the most associated TCRs and HLA-C alleles showing the fewest. Some IMGT-functional V segments, including TRBV6-2 and TRBV6-3, could not be told apart with the 87-base-pair reads, so those segments were excluded. A total of 150 to 200 TCR beta chains were listed by the study as associated with cytomegalovirus. A further reported finding was that TCR beta sequences accurately predicted the HLA-A and HLA-B alleles for most subjects in the first cohort. The authors suggested that the approach could potentially be extended to other disease states and immunological phenotypes. In a later analysis, HLA-associated TCR beta chains were found to be more clonally expanded and to have lower generation probabilities than equally common non-associated chains. The presence/absence analyses assumed that sequencing depth was roughly uniform across donors, and that assumption may not be true. A later analysis reported that several top co-occurrence clusters appeared linked to parvovirus B19, influenza, CMV and Epstein-Barr virus. According to a later genetic analysis, donors in an Asian-associated ancestry cluster had fewer N-insertions in productive TCRs than the approximately 690-donor mean. Assigning TCR associations to individual alleles was difficult when HLA alleles, especially DR and DQ, strongly co-occurred. CMV serostatus was the only immune exposure information available for the cohort. At a false discovery rate of 0.05, a later analysis linked about 16,000 TCR beta sequences to specific HLA alleles. Linkage disequilibrium might explain the correlated functional status among segregating V segments, but an unknown experimental factor could not be ruled out. Most TCR sequences were seen in very few donors, while some public TCRs were found in many individuals. The classifier was reported to diagnose cytomegalovirus status with high specificity and sensitivity in both the original cohort and the validation cohort. HLA typing was unavailable for some donors at each locus, so association tests used only the typed subset. A few of the identified cytomegalovirus-associated TCR beta chains were confirmed in vitro to be specific for cytomegalovirus antigens. Broadly in line with IMGT annotations, most TCR beta V segments showed up in productive rearrangements about 87% or about 30% of the time in an earlier analysis of several hundred of the donors. The sequencing pipeline was judged likely to have produced a cluster of highly shared sequence variants as a technical artifact.

Receptors were amplified or captured by the immunoSEQ multiplex PCR assay. For the multiplex PCR, a mixture combining 60 forward primers for TCR Vbeta segments and 13 reverse primers for TCR Jbeta segments was used. The CDR3 region of rearranged TCR beta genes was amplified from genomic DNA with a multiplex PCR assay. The Illumina HiSeq System was used to sequence the amplified TCR beta libraries as 87-base-pair reads. In the authors' own workflow: Across the 670 or so repertoires, a later analysis counted some 80 million unique TCR beta chains, 9.5 million to 12 million of which were shared by at least two donors. Raw reads were error-corrected and collapsed into unique sequences with a nearest-neighbor algorithm that merged closely related sequences to remove PCR and sequencing errors. CDR3 sequences were aligned to IMGT reference sequences to assign V, D and J gene segments. For a sequence to be retained, a match of at least six nucleotides to both a V gene segment and a J gene segment was required. Rearrangements were classified as productive when the CDR3 lacked stop codons and remained in frame with V and J, and all other rearrangements were classified as non-productive. Following IMGT convention, CDR3 was defined as the stretch from the second conserved V-encoded cysteine to the conserved J-encoded phenylalanine. Sequences without an unambiguous match to a single V gene segment were excluded from the earlier analysis of several hundred of the donors. An earlier analysis of approximately 590 of the donors classified V segments as functional when productive rearrangements were above 56.7% and as segregating when the standard deviation between donors was above 5%. To diagnose cytomegalovirus status from the catalog of TCR beta chain sequences, a statistical classification framework was built. V and J gene assignment, in a later analysis, came from comparing TCR nucleotide sequences with IMGT/GENE-DB human TR gene sequences. In a later analysis, CDR3 sequences and most-parsimonious VDJ recombination scenarios were assigned using the TCRdist pipeline. In a later analysis, each TCR beta chain was defined by its CDR3 amino acid sequence together with its V-gene family, and reads lacking a unique V-gene family were excluded. A later analysis removed 592 highly shared, low-generation-probability nucleotide sequences to deal with suspected cross-contamination and a sequencing artifact. A later analysis calculated a clonal expansion index for each public chain from normalized within-repertoire ranks of inferred template counts. In a later analysis, generation probabilities were computed with a VDJ recombination model fitted to out-of-frame rearrangements, and the resulting probabilities were checked against IGoR. In a later analysis, TCR-TCR, TCR-HLA and TCR-CMV co-occurrence was scored with hypergeometric tests, and a repertoire-size bias correction was applied to TCR pairs. In a later analysis, false discovery rates were estimated by permuting HLA or CMV assignments 20 times. In a later analysis, co-occurring TCRs were grouped with DBSCAN, and TCRdist sequence similarity was added when clustering was performed within HLA-allele-positive subsets. Repertoires with fewer than 30,000 or more than 120,000 public chains were left out of co-occurrence clustering, as were a handful of repertoires with anomalous nucleotide sharing. TCRdb stores this immuneACCESS table with in-frame sequences only. Part of the clones is absent; in the studies checked, under half of the shortfall reflects unresolved V genes, and no reason is known for the rest. The V and J calls and clone size were taken over from that table, and D and trimming were inferred from the DNA. The sample table lists about 89,000 clones, about 80% of them with a count of one. The biggest ten clones account for roughly 1.5% of the sample.

Notes on this clone: Its antigen has not been determined. The junction departs from germline at one end; a sequencing error may be responsible.

The cohort was made up of hundreds of healthy bone marrow donors. At the time of sampling, every cohort member was nominally healthy, though immune exposures that went unrecorded were likely present. The donor tested CMV seronegative, placing the donor among the 350 or so seronegative members of the cohort. Each donor provided a peripheral blood sample, and peripheral blood mononuclear cells were used for TCR beta sequencing. Genomic DNA was extracted from the blood cell samples with the Qiagen DNeasy Blood Extraction Kit. The germline V gene gives CDR1 as SGHTA and CDR2 as FQGNSA. From the cysteine up to the phenylalanine, the CDR3 has a length of 15 residues. Of the read, only the CDR3 DNA is kept; its 45 bases are in frame from base 1.

The TCR originated in a male donor in good health and CMV-seronegative. In this chain, TRBV7-2 is recombined with TRBJ2-2, with no D gene named confidently. The sequenced material came from PBMCs. The CDR3 sequence is CASSGPGTKTGELFF. The DNA is TGTGCCAGCAGCGGGCCCGGAACGAAAACCGGGGAGCTGTTTTTT.